The T cell receptor (beta chain) under discussion was sequenced for a study of regulatory T cells in long-lasting Graves disease. In building TCR beta libraries, iRepertoire HTBI primers were used together with Arm-PCR of CDR3 regions. TCRdb independently ran MiXCR on the multiplex PCR reads; one entry per CDR3 protein. This table holds 400,000 to 650,000 distinct CDR3 sequences, roughly a sixth found once. About this clonotype itself: The antigen is not known.

The ends were cut back, 6 bases at V and 7 bases at J, with 16 bases in the middle. This CDR3 is built from 15 residues. The V gene's germline CDR1 is LNHDA and CDR2 SQIVND (reference sequence). General study points: TRBV28 was favored in persistent disease, as were TRBJ1-2 and TRBJ2-5.

Specified time point: newly diagnosed GD, antithyroid drugs for less than 3 months. RNA isolated from PBMCs was used to make the TCR library. A further study also used this sample, focusing on T cells in Graves' hyperthyroidism and ophthalmopathy. That study reports: Across 18 months, stable Graves' hyperthyroidism was marked by no progression to ophthalmopathy.

The clonotype originates from a woman aged 35-60 years with Graves disease. The source material was peripheral blood mononuclear cells (PBMCs), sampled at new diagnosis, from a patient treated with antithyroid drugs. The rearrangement links TRBV19 to TRBJ1-6, with D perhaps TRBD1 (6 bases). The CDR3 nucleotides are TGTGCCAGTAGCTACGCGTCAGGGGACAATTCACCCCTCCACTTT. It codes for CASSYASGDNSPLHF.